Presented here are 27 T cell receptor beta chains from one specimen sequenced in a study of shared clonotypes between healthy human individuals. TCRdb's table, derived via immunoSEQ multiplex PCR, lists solely in-frame clones and lacks some. The sample gives about 2 million clones, over 85% of which show up once; around 1% is in the top ten. The naive CD8 population came from CD45RO-negative cells selected for CCR7, without terminally differentiated effector memory CD45RA+ cells. What was sequenced was naive CD8+ T cells sorted from blood. These receptor sequences come from a young man in good health.

As for this clone: Additional DNA sequences in this sample encode the identical CDR3. The chain is built from TRBV7-9 and TRBJ2-2; D is undetermined. V was clipped by 4 bases and J by 2 bases, with 5 bases between them. In germline, CDR1 is SEHNR, CDR2 FQNEAQ (reference sequence). The CDR3 loop spans 13 amino acids. The CDR3, as DNA: TGTGCCAGCAGCTCTCCAAACACCGGGGAGCTGTTTTTT. As protein: CASSSPNTGELFF. The full variable domain, with the rest looked up from reference TRBV7-9 and TRBJ2-2, is DTGVSQNPRHKITKRGQNVTFRCDPISEHNRLYWYRQTLGQGPEFLTYFQNEAQLEKSRLLSDRFSAERPKGSFSTLEIQRTEQGDSAMYLCASSSPNTGELFFGEGSRLTVL.

The chain links TRBV5-1 to TRBJ2-7, with a weak D call TRBD1 (6 bases). CDR1 and CDR2 (germline): SGHRS, YFSETQ. This CDR3 is 18 amino acids long. V was shortened by 0 bases and J by 4 bases, with 23 bases between the two germline ends. In DNA form, the CDR3 reads TGCGCCAGCAGCTTGGGGCCGCCAGGGGCACTCGACTTGTACGAGCAGTACTTC. Residues: CASSLGPPGALDLYEQYF.

The chain couples TRBV6-1 to TRBJ1-1; 7 bases agree with TRBD1. Germline V lookup: CDR1 MNHNS, CDR2 SASEGT. V dropped 7 bases and J dropped 1; count of bases not matched to a gene: 6. The CDR3 has 14 residues. This CDR3 is CASIGGRANTEAFF. The DNA for the CDR3 is TGTGCCAGCATAGGGGGCCGGGCGAACACTGAAGCTTTCTTT.

This clone was found once. The chain recombines TRBV7-2 with TRBJ2-7, with 10 bases identical to TRBD1. V lost 3 bases, J lost 0 bases, and 5 bases stayed unmatched. The CDR3 has 16 residues. Germline CDR1 reads SGHTA; CDR2 reads FQGNSA. CDR3 bases: TGTGCCAGCAGCTTCGGACAGGGGGGATACTCCTACGAGCAGTACTTC. This sequence encodes CASSFGQGGYSYEQYF. Full variable domain (remainder filled in from reference TRBV7-2 and TRBJ2-7): GAGVSQSPSNKVTEKGKDVELRCDPISGHTALYWYRQSLGQGLEFLIYFQGNSAPDKSGLPSDRFSAERTGGSVSTLTIQRTQQEDSAVYLCASSFGQGGYSYEQYFGPGTRLTVT.

This rearrangement joins TRBV29-1 to TRBJ2-7; TRBD1 aligns across 8 bases. Trimming cost V 2 bases and J 4 bases; bases outside gene matches: 7. In germline, CDR1 is SQVTM, CDR2 ANQGSEA. This CDR3 is 14 amino acids long. CDR3 loop: CSVENRQGAYEQYF. The DNA of the CDR3 is TGCAGCGTTGAAAATCGGCAGGGGGCGTACGAGCAGTACTTC.

The gene calls are TRBV19 and TRBJ1-6; the D gene is possibly TRBD1 (5 bases). CDR1 and CDR2 (germline): LNHDA, SQIVND (reference sequence). The CDR3 consists of 13 residues. Trimming removed 11 bases from V and 10 bases from J, with 18 bases in between. The CDR3 here is CAFPGGSQSPLHF. In nucleotides, the CDR3 is TGTGCCTTCCCGGGGGGATCACAGTCACCCCTCCACTTT.

The count of this clone is one. J is TRBJ2-7 and V is TRBV29-1; a possible D gene is TRBD1 (5 bases). The V gene's germline CDR1 is SQVTM and CDR2 ANQGSEA. The V and J ends lost 5 bases and 2 bases respectively, with 13 bases between them. The CDR3 spans 13 residues. The CDR3 region has the DNA TGCAGCGTTCGAGATACCAGGGCCTACGAGCAGTACTTC. Its protein is CSVRDTRAYEQYF.

Comments on this clone: An end of the junction does not agree with germline; a read error may underlie this. The rearrangement uses TRBV7-9 and TRBJ2-7; D unresolved. Germline-derived CDR1 and CDR2 are SEHNR and FQNEAQ (reference sequence). CDR3 length equals 11 residues. CDR3 region: CAGSMLGEQYF. CDR3 nucleotides: TGTGCCGGCAGCATGTTGGGCGAGCAGTACTTC.

The chain recombines TRBV18 with TRBJ2-5; D is uncertain. This CDR3 has 16 amino acids. V lost 3 bases to trimming and J lost 1 base, with 15 bases between them. In germline, CDR1 is KGHSH, CDR2 LQKENI. Here the CDR3 reads CASSPPRSSPQETQYF. CDR3 coding DNA: TGTGCCAGCTCACCTCCCCGTAGTAGCCCCCAAGAGACCCAGTACTTC.

Points on this clone: The same CDR3 also results from other DNA sequences found in this sample. The chain combines TRBV27 with TRBJ1-1; D call uncertain. The CDR3 has 13 amino acids. V lost 4 bases to trimming and J lost 0 bases, with 6 bases between them. Germline CDR1 MNHEY, CDR2 SMNVEV (reference sequence). The CDR3 loop is CASSSYMNTEAFF. In nucleotides, the CDR3 is TGTGCCAGCAGTTCCTATATGAACACTGAAGCTTTCTTT.

The V call is TRBV5-6, the J call TRBJ2-7; 7 positions agree with TRBD1. The CDR3 extends over 14 amino acids. CDR1 is SGHDT, CDR2 YYEEEE, per germline. Germline trimming cut 1 base from V and 4 bases from J; bases unmatched to any gene: 5. CDR3 region: CASSLPGTVYEQYF. The CDR3 coding sequence is TGTGCCAGCAGCTTGCCTGGGACAGTATACGAGCAGTACTTC.

This clone has a single count. The chain uses TRBV29-1 and TRBJ1-3, with D perhaps matching TRBD1 (5 bases). The CDR3 spans 14 residues. Germline V CDR1 and CDR2: SQVTM, ANQGSEA. Deletions cut 3 bases from V and 5 bases from J, with 14 bases between. The CDR3 coding sequence is TGCAGCGTTGACGCTGGCGAGGGGCGAAACACCATATATTTT. Protein: CSVDAGEGRNTIYF.

This clone was counted once. The rearrangement joins TRBV9 to TRBJ2-3; 7 bases line up with TRBD2. Per the germline V gene, CDR1 is SGDLS and CDR2 is YYNGEE. Trimming at V came to 0 bases and at J to 2 bases, leaving 12 bases not matched to a gene. The CDR3 spans 18 residues. The CDR3 protein is CASSVGAASGALTDTQYF. CDR3 DNA sequence: TGTGCCAGCAGCGTAGGTGCGGCTAGCGGAGCCCTCACAGATACGCAGTATTTT. Full variable domain (missing parts from reference TRBV9 and TRBJ2-3): DSGVTQTPKHLITATGQRVTLRCSPRSGDLSVYWYQQSLDQGLQFLIQYYNGEERAKGNILERFSAQQFPDLHSELNLSSLELGDSALYFCASSVGAASGALTDTQYFGPGTRLTVL.

In regard to this clone: Other DNA sequences in the same sample also yield this CDR3. V gene TRBV7-9 combines with J gene TRBJ2-5; 7 bases agree with TRBD2. V was clipped by 1 base and J by 0 bases; unmatched bases: 5. Looked up from germline, CDR1 is SEHNR and CDR2 is FQNEAQ (reference sequence). The CDR3 totals 16 residues. In DNA form, the CDR3 reads TGTGCCAGCAGCTTAGGCCCAGCGGGATACCAAGAGACCCAGTACTTC. Its protein is CASSLGPAGYQETQYF.

The genes are TRBV2 and TRBJ2-7, with TRBD1 identical over 9 bases. This CDR3 is built from 15 residues. Germline CDR1 SNHLY, CDR2 FYNNEI. Losses at the gene ends were 3 bases for V and 3 bases for J; bases not matched to a gene: 6. This CDR3 is CASSDPGQGIYEQYF. DNA for the CDR3: TGTGCCAGCAGTGACCCGGGACAGGGAATCTACGAGCAGTACTTC.

V and J are TRBV5-6 and TRBJ1-1; D remains ambiguous. V lost 4 bases and J 3 bases, leaving 13 bases between the germline ends. The CDR3 spans 14 residues. Germline values: CDR1 SGHDT, CDR2 YYEEEE. This CDR3 is CASSHYEGHTEAFF. The DNA of the CDR3 is TGTGCCAGCAGCCACTACGAGGGCCACACTGAAGCTTTCTTT.

The rearrangement uses TRBV2 and TRBJ2-1; D may be TRBD2 (6 bases). The ends were cut back, 1 base at V and 1 base at J, with 11 bases in the middle. The germline gives CDR1 SNHLY, CDR2 FYNNEI. The length of the CDR3 is 16 residues. The CDR3 here is CASSEGAGWSYNEQFF. CDR3 DNA sequence: TGTGCCAGCAGTGAAGGGGCGGGATGGTCCTACAATGAGCAGTTCTTC.

This chain links TRBV5-4 with TRBJ2-7; no clear D. The CDR3 totals 12 residues. V lost 3 bases and J lost 5, with 9 bases in between. Germline loops: CDR1 SGHNT, CDR2 YYREEE (reference sequence). Written as DNA, the CDR3 is TGTGCCAGCAGCTCCGACTGGGACGAGCAGTACTTC. Residues: CASSSDWDEQYF.

The chain carries TRBV28 and TRBJ1-6, with D perhaps matching TRBD1 (6 bases). CDR1 and CDR2 (germline): MDHEN, SYDVKM. V was clipped by 6 bases and J by 7 bases, with 13 bases between them. The CDR3 length is 14 residues. CDR3 protein: CASSPQGTNSPLHF. CDR3 coding DNA: TGTGCCAGCAGCCCACAGGGCACGAATTCACCCCTCCACTTT.

The sample holds one count of this clone. This chain's CDR3 is CASSPSGESTDTQYF. The DNA of the CDR3 is TGTGCCAGCAGCCCCTCCGGGGAGAGCACAGATACGCAGTATTTT. The chain uses TRBV5-4 and TRBJ2-3; weak D call: TRBD2 (5 bases). This CDR3 is 15 amino acids long. Germline values: CDR1 SGHNT, CDR2 YYREEE (reference sequence). Trimming pared 4 bases from V and 0 bases from J, leaving 12 bases between.

The chain employs TRBV6-1 and TRBJ2-3, with D unresolved. From germline, CDR1 is MNHNS and CDR2 SASEGT. The length of the CDR3 is 13 residues. Between the trimmed V and J ends, which lost 4 bases and 2 bases, there was a span of 7 bases. Here the CDR3 DNA reads TGTGCCAGCAGTGCCGACCACACAGATACGCAGTATTTT. Its translation is CASSADHTDTQYF.

The CDR3, as DNA: TGTGCCAGCAGCTCCCCAGGGGGAGGTTACGAGCAGTACTTC. Residues: CASSSPGGGYEQYF. The chain uses TRBV13 and TRBJ2-7; D may be TRBD1 (7 bases). The V end lost 4 bases, the J end lost 4 bases, and 14 bases lay between the germline ends. The germline CDR1 and CDR2 sequences are PRHDT and FYEKMQ (reference sequence). This CDR3 contains 14 residues.

A word on this clone: Other DNA sequences of this sample code for an identical CDR3. V and J are TRBV9 and TRBJ2-3; D is unresolved. The V end was cut by 0 bases, the J end by 0 bases, with 8 bases between. This CDR3 is 15 amino acids long. The germline gives CDR1 SGDLS, CDR2 YYNGEE. The CDR3 sequence is CASSVVQTSTDTQYF. CDR3 sequence (DNA): TGTGCCAGCAGCGTAGTTCAAACTAGCACAGATACGCAGTATTTT.

Worth noting for this clone: This sample also contains other DNA sequences that code for the same CDR3. The chain couples TRBV19 to TRBJ2-7; possible D gene TRBD2, 5 bases. The V and J ends lost 3 bases and 0 bases respectively, with 6 bases between them. From germline, CDR1 is LNHDA and CDR2 SQIVND (reference sequence). The CDR3 length is 13 residues. Written as DNA, the CDR3 is TGTGCCAGTAGTATTGGACTCTCCTACGAGCAGTACTTC. It yields the protein CASSIGLSYEQYF.

This rearrangement joins TRBV30 to TRBJ2-2; tentatively, D is TRBD1 (5 bases). Deletions cut 8 bases from V and 7 bases from J, with 14 bases between. The CDR3 is 12 amino acids. Germline V gene data show CDR1 as GTSNPN and CDR2 as SVGIG (reference sequence). The chain's CDR3 is CAGTGAVGELFF. CDR3 DNA sequence: TGTGCCGGCACTGGGGCGGTCGGGGAGCTGTTTTTT.

The chain joins TRBV15 to TRBJ2-7; the D is unclear. The CDR3 is made up of 15 amino acids. Germline V gene data show CDR1 as LNHNV and CDR2 as YYDKDF (reference sequence). Trimming took 4 bases from V and 2 from J, leaving 15 bases between them. CDR3 coding DNA: TGTGCCACCAGCAATCCCCCGGAGTTCACCTACGAGCAGTACTTC. Its translation: CATSNPPEFTYEQYF.

The chain uses TRBV19 and TRBJ2-7; TRBD1 aligns across 7 bases. The junction had 4 bases not matched to a gene; V was cut back by 5 bases and J by 0 bases. Germline V gene data show CDR1 as LNHDA and CDR2 as SQIVND (reference sequence). CDR3 length equals 14 residues. CDR3 coding DNA: TGTGCCAGTAGTGAGTGGGACAGCTCCTACGAGCAGTACTTC. Encoded protein: CASSEWDSSYEQYF.